Following are 30 T cell receptor beta chains from one sample sequenced in a study of OX40 agonist ivuxolimab in advanced cancers. Clones were read by immunoSEQ multiplex PCR, and TCRdb kept only the in-frame ones, dropping some. The sample lists 65,000 to 75,000 clones, around 84% occurring once. The specimen comprised CD4+ or CD8+ T cells sorted from blood, sampled in a trial of the OX40 agonist ivuxolimab. These receptors were taken from an adult with an advanced solid tumor such as melanoma, head and neck, liver or kidney cancer.

The J gene is TRBJ2-7, the V gene TRBV5-1; tentatively, D is TRBD1 (6 bases). With 4 bases removed from V and 2 bases from J, the gap between germline ends came to 13 bases. The CDR3 runs to 14 residues. Germline assignment: CDR1 SGHRS and CDR2 YFSETQ. CDR3 coding DNA: TGCGCCAGCAGCCCTCGGACAGAACCCTACGAGCAGTACTTC. Protein sequence: CASSPRTEPYEQYF.

The chain recombines TRBV29-1 with TRBJ2-3; the D gene is possibly TRBD1 (6 bases). V shed 4 bases and J shed 5 bases, with 13 bases lying between them. The CDR3 runs 13 residues. Germline loops: CDR1 SQVTM, CDR2 ANQGSEA. CDR3 sequence: CSVGGQGRDTQYF. Written as DNA, the CDR3 is TGCAGCGTTGGGGGGCAGGGTCGAGATACGCAGTATTTT.

J is TRBJ2-7 and V is TRBV5-4, with no clear D. Between the trimmed V and J ends, which lost 0 bases and 4 bases, there was a span of 14 bases. CDR3 size: 15 residues. The germline V gene has CDR1 SGHNT and CDR2 YYREEE (reference sequence). The CDR3 region has the DNA TGTGCCAGCAGCTTGGTAGGGCCACCAACTTACGAGCAGTACTTC. Its translation is CASSLVGPPTYEQYF.

The V gene is TRBV10-2, the J gene TRBJ2-1, with D possibly matching TRBD2 (7 bases). Deletions cut 0 bases from V and 7 bases from J, with 19 bases between. Germline V gives CDR1 WSHSY, CDR2 SAAADI. The CDR3 extends over 17 amino acids. The CDR3 sequence: CASSESSGGNGRNEQFF. For the CDR3, the DNA is TGCGCCAGCAGTGAGTCGAGTGGGGGCAACGGGAGGAATGAGCAGTTCTTC.

J is TRBJ1-4 and V is TRBV2; D is unresolved. Trimming removed 7 bases from V and 0 bases from J, with 9 bases in between. Germline CDR1 SNHLY, CDR2 FYNNEI. The CDR3 spans 14 residues. Written as DNA, the CDR3 is TGTGCCAGCACCCTAGAAGCAACTAATGAAAAACTGTTTTTT. Its protein is CASTLEATNEKLFF.

The count of this clone is one. The rearrangement joins TRBV7-9 to TRBJ1-3; 8 bases align to TRBD1. Germline V gives CDR1 SEHNR, CDR2 FQNEAQ (reference sequence). V shed 4 bases, J shed 2 bases, and the junction held 4 bases outside the gene matches. The CDR3 has 15 amino acids. CDR3 DNA sequence: TGTGCCAGCAGCTCCTACAGGGGGACTGGAAACACCATATATTTT. Its protein is CASSSYRGTGNTIYF.

Concerning this clone itself: The junction differs from germline at one of its ends, possibly a read error. The V and J genes are TRBV6-1 and TRBJ2-5, with a possible D match to TRBD2 (6 bases). The CDR3 has 15 amino acids. Germline V gene data show CDR1 as MNHNS and CDR2 as SASEGT. The CDR3: CASSEAGGVQGTQYF. The CDR3 DNA follows: TGTGCCAGCAGTGAAGCGGGCGGGGTTCAAGGGACCCAGTACTTC.

The CDR3 bases are TGTGCCAGCAGCTCCGGCGCAGGGAACGAGCAGTACTTC. As protein: CASSSGAGNEQYF. The rearrangement joins TRBV7-3 to TRBJ2-7, with a weak D call TRBD1 (5 bases). The CDR3 is 13 residues long. Germline V gives CDR1 SGHTA, CDR2 FQGTGA. V gave up 4 bases and J gave up 5 bases, with 12 bases separating them.

The chain joins TRBV5-1 to TRBJ2-1, with TRBD2 as a possible D gene (6 bases). The V and J ends lost 1 base and 5 bases respectively, with 10 bases between them. This CDR3 has 14 residues. The germline gives CDR1 SGHRS, CDR2 YFSETQ. The CDR3 bases are TGCGCCAGCAGCTTGCCGGGGGTCCACAATGAGCAGTTCTTC. This codes for CASSLPGVHNEQFF.

CDR3 in DNA: TGCGCCAGCAGCTCGTCTAGAGGCTACACAGATACGCAGTATTTT. It is translated as CASSSSRGYTDTQYF. The chain couples TRBV5-1 to TRBJ2-3; D gene unclear. This CDR3 comprises 15 residues. V lost 3 bases, J lost 2 bases, and 13 bases lay in between. Germline V lookup: CDR1 SGHRS, CDR2 YFSETQ.

The rearrangement uses TRBV5-1 and TRBJ2-5; possible D gene TRBD2, 5 bases. The ends were cut back, 0 bases at V and 5 bases at J, with 5 bases in the middle. CDR3 length: 12 residues. The germline CDR1 and CDR2 sequences are SGHRS and YFSETQ. The CDR3 DNA reads as TGCGCCAGCAGCTTGGCGGGGGAGACCCAGTACTTC. It yields the protein CASSLAGETQYF.

This clone has just one count. This sequence joins TRBV20-1 and TRBJ2-7; possibly TRBD2 for D (5 bases). The CDR3 consists of 11 residues. The V gene's germline CDR1 is DFQATT and CDR2 SNEGSKA (reference sequence). In nucleotides, the CDR3 is TGCAGCTTCCCCCGCCGGGGCGAGCAGTACTTC. Its translation: CSFPRRGEQYF.

By share, this clone ranks as medium-sized (0.01 to 0.1%). The CDR3 DNA follows: TGCAGCGTGACGGTTGGGACGCAGTATTTT. This codes for CSVTVGTQYF. V usage is TRBV29-1 and J usage is TRBJ2-3; no clear D. From germline, CDR1 is SQVTM and CDR2 ANQGSEA. The CDR3 covers 10 residues. Trimming cost V 6 bases and J 9 bases, with 10 bases left between them.

Only a few counts were recorded for this clone. The rearrangement links TRBV18 to TRBJ2-1, with TRBD1 identical over 9 bases. The CDR3 sequence is 16 residues long. Germline CDR1 and CDR2: KGHSH and LQKENI. V lost 0 bases and J lost 7; bases outside the gene matches: 7. CDR3 coding DNA: TGTGCCAGCTCACCACCGTGGGACAGGGACTCAAATGAGCAGTTCTTC. Translating it yields CASSPPWDRDSNEQFF. The entire variable domain, with the rest obtained from reference TRBV18 and TRBJ2-1, is as follows: NAGVMQNPRHLVRRRGQEARLRCSPMKGHSHVYWYRQLPEEGLKFMVYLQKENIIDESGMPKERFSAEFPKEGPSILRIQQVVRGDSAAYFCASSPPWDRDSNEQFFGPGTRLTVL.

The chain combines TRBV10-3 with TRBJ2-3, with 8 bases that match TRBD1. The germline V gene has CDR1 ENHRY and CDR2 SYGVKD. Trimming cost V 6 bases and J 11 bases; bases outside gene matches: 7. The CDR3 is 12 residues long. The CDR3 here is CAISERGQEQYF. As DNA, the CDR3 is TGTGCCATCAGCGAACGGGGACAGGAGCAGTATTTT.

The J gene is TRBJ2-2, the V gene TRBV27; TRBD1 aligns across 9 bases. V dropped 8 bases and J dropped 2; count of bases not matched to a gene: 6. The length of the CDR3 is 15 residues. Germline V gene data show CDR1 as MNHEY and CDR2 as SMNVEV (reference sequence). The CDR3 DNA reads TGTGCCAGCGGAAGGGGACAGGGCAACACCGGGGAGCTGTTTTTT. Protein: CASGRGQGNTGELFF.

The chain couples TRBV7-9 to TRBJ2-3, with TRBD2 matching 7 bases. CDR1 SEHNR and CDR2 FQNEAQ come from the germline V gene (reference sequence). Losses at the gene ends were 1 base for V and 5 bases for J; bases not matched to a gene: 9. CDR3 length: 16 amino acids. CDR3 loop: CASSLGGPSGGDTQYF. Here the CDR3 DNA reads TGTGCCAGCAGCTTAGGGGGACCTAGCGGTGGAGATACGCAGTATTTT. Based on the CDR3 plus reference TRBV7-9 and TRBJ2-3, the full variable domain is DTGVSQNPRHKITKRGQNVTFRCDPISEHNRLYWYRQTLGQGPEFLTYFQNEAQLEKSRLLSDRFSAERPKGSFSTLEIQRTEQGDSAMYLCASSLGGPSGGDTQYFGPGTRLTVL.

V gene TRBV6-5 combines with J gene TRBJ1-1; a possible D gene is TRBD1 (6 bases). This CDR3 region has 12 residues. Germline V CDR1 and CDR2: MNHEY, SVGAGI. Trimming left V 11 bases short and J 5 bases short, with 15 bases between. DNA for the CDR3: TGTGCCGCCAGGGGAGTGGGAACTGAAGCTTTCTTT. Translation gives CAARGVGTEAFF.

The chain carries TRBV2 and TRBJ2-7; tentatively, D is TRBD2 (5 bases). Trimming removed 7 bases from V and 2 bases from J, with 12 bases in between. Germline V gene lookup returns CDR1 SNHLY and CDR2 FYNNEI. The CDR3 covers 13 residues. CDR3 sequence (DNA): TGTGCCAGCAAAAGGACTGAGCCCTACGAGCAGTACTTC. Amino acid sequence: CASKRTEPYEQYF.

This clone was recorded a few times. The chain recombines TRBV30 with TRBJ1-5; 8 positions agree with TRBD1. Trimming at V came to 2 bases and at J to 2 bases, leaving 5 bases not matched to a gene. Germline CDR1 reads GTSNPN; CDR2 reads SVGIG (reference sequence). This CDR3 is built from 15 residues. The CDR3 DNA reads as TGTGCCTGGAGTTGGACAGGGAGAGGCAATCAGCCCCAGCATTTT. Amino acid sequence: CAWSWTGRGNQPQHF. Full variable domain (missing parts from reference TRBV30 and TRBJ1-5): SQTIHQWPATLVQPVGSPLSLECTVEGTSNPNLYWYRQAAGRGLQLLFYSVGIGQISSEVPQNLSASRPQDRQFILSSKKLLLSDSGFYLCAWSWTGRGNQPQHFGDGTRLSIL.

This sequence joins TRBV11-2 and TRBJ1-2; D gene uncertain. This CDR3 comprises 13 residues. CDR1 and CDR2 from the germline V gene are SGHAT and FQNNGV. V was shortened by 5 bases and J by 1 base, with 8 bases between the two germline ends. CDR3 residues: CASSPGINYGYTF. The DNA for the CDR3 is TGTGCCAGCAGCCCCGGGATTAACTATGGCTACACCTTC.

Here the CDR3 DNA reads TGTGCCAGCAGCTTCAGCGGGGACACAGATACGCAGTATTTT. Its translation: CASSFSGDTDTQYF. V and J are TRBV11-3 and TRBJ2-3; 7 bases are a match to TRBD2. Germline V gene data show CDR1 as SGHNT and CDR2 as YENEEA. The J segment lost 2 bases and the V segment lost 3 bases, leaving 2 bases of the junction unmatched. The CDR3 runs 14 residues.

V is TRBV21-1 and J is TRBJ2-7; the DNA was not used to check the table's D call, TRBD1. TRBV21-1 is a recognized pseudogene. The CDR3 runs 15 residues. The CDR3 protein is CASSQRTGLPYEQYF. The DNA of the CDR3 is TGTGCCAGCAGCCAAAGGACAGGACTACCCTACGAGCAGTACTTC.

The rearrangement uses TRBV19 and TRBJ2-1; D is unclear. V lost 7 bases to trimming and J lost 0 bases, with 7 bases between them. CDR1 is LNHDA and CDR2 is SQIVND in the germline V gene (reference sequence). The CDR3 consists of 13 residues. The CDR3 is CASTPDSYNEQFF. The DNA of the CDR3 is TGTGCCAGTACCCCTGACTCCTACAATGAGCAGTTCTTC. Variable domain in full (rest from reference TRBV19 and TRBJ2-1): DGGITQSPKYLFRKEGQNVTLSCEQNLNHDAMYWYRQDPGQGLRLIYYSQIVNDFQKGDIAEGYSVSREKKESFPLTVTSAQKNPTAFYLCASTPDSYNEQFFGPGTRLTVL.

The chain joins TRBV18 to TRBJ1-1; maybe TRBD1 (6 bases). Germline loops: CDR1 KGHSH, CDR2 LQKENI. CDR3 size: 15 residues. Trimming left V 5 bases short and J 4 bases short, with 17 bases between. The CDR3 DNA is TGTGCCAGCTCATCTGAGGGGGGGCGCGGCACTGAAGCTTTCTTT. Translated, it gives CASSSEGGRGTEAFF.

CDR3 in amino acids: CSAPGSTEAFF. The CDR3 DNA follows: TGCAGTGCTCCGGGTAGCACTGAAGCTTTCTTT. The chain carries TRBV20-1 and TRBJ1-1; D unclear. The V end lost 5 bases, the J end lost 4 bases, and 8 bases lay between the germline ends. This CDR3 spans 11 amino acids. Looked up from germline, CDR1 is DFQATT and CDR2 is SNEGSKA (reference sequence).

V gene TRBV2 combines with J gene TRBJ2-7; the match to TRBD2 covers 12 bases. Germline V CDR1 and CDR2: SNHLY, FYNNEI. This CDR3 has 14 residues. V lost 5 bases to trimming and J lost 3 bases; unmatched junction nucleotides: 2. The DNA for the CDR3 is TGTGCCAGCAGTTCGACTAGCGGGAGCTACGAGCAGTACTTC. It encodes CASSSTSGSYEQYF. Full variable domain (remainder filled in from reference TRBV2 and TRBJ2-7): EPEVTQTPSHQVTQMGQEVILRCVPISNHLYFYWYRQILGQKVEFLVSFYNNEISEKSEIFDDQFSVERPDGSNFTLKIRSTKLEDSAMYFCASSSTSGSYEQYFGPGTRLTVT.

This chain joins TRBV28 and TRBJ1-4; D is possibly TRBD1 (5 bases). Germline lookup yields CDR1 MDHEN and CDR2 SYDVKM. There are 12 residues in the CDR3. V gave up 11 bases and J gave up 8 bases, with 15 bases separating them. DNA for the CDR3: TGTGCCGGGGGTAGATTGGAGGAAAAACTGTTTTTT. Its protein is CAGGRLEEKLFF.

This chain links TRBV11-2 with TRBJ2-5, with unresolved D. CDR1 is SGHAT and CDR2 is FQNNGV in the germline V gene. CDR3 size: 12 residues. Trimming stripped 0 bases from V and 4 bases from J, with 3 bases between. Written as DNA, the CDR3 is TGTGCCAGCAGCTTAGATTTAGAGACCCAGTACTTC. Amino acid sequence: CASSLDLETQYF.

The chain combines TRBV6-5 with TRBJ2-2, with D unclear. Germline V gene data show CDR1 as MNHEY and CDR2 as SVGAGI. The V end was cut by 3 bases, the J end by 0 bases, with 8 bases between. The CDR3 has 15 residues. CDR3 bases: TGTGCCAGCAGTTATGGCGGTACGAACACCGGGGAGCTGTTTTTT. It encodes CASSYGGTNTGELFF.